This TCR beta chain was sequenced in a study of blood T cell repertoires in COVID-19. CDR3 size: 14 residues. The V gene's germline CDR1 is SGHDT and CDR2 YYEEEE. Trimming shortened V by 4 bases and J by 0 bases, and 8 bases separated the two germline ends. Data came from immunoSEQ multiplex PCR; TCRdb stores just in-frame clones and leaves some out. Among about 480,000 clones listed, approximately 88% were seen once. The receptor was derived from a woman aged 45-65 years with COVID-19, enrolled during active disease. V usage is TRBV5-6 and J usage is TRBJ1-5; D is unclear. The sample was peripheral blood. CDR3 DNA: TGTGCCAGCAGCCCGGGGTTTAGCAATCAGCCCCAGCATTTT. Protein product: CASSPGFSNQPQHF.